This TCR beta chain originates from a study of blood T cell repertoires in COVID-19 (dated by TCRdb to the early 2020s). Study-wide context: Collaborator samples came from the United States, Italy and Spain and covered acute and convalescent phases of COVID-19. Deeply sampled blood TCRbeta repertoires from subjects exposed to, actively infected with, or recovered from COVID-19 were included in the dataset. Sample metadata almost always included a de-identified subject ID, COVID-19 status, age in years and sex. Samples were obtained from the ongoing ImmuneRACE study (first 160 participants) and from 1,000 to 1,500 subjects provided by 6 global collaborators. Where available, HLA class I and class II types were obtained from metadata supplied by the sample provider rather than from assay-based typing. The repertoires were made available in a free public database intended to serve as a resource for research on the immune response to SARS-CoV-2. The material from the prospective study consisted of cDNA or gDNA derived from T cells, B-cell-depleted T cells, or PBMCs. The full study reports these points: The quantity of clinical and demographic metadata differed by source and by participant and was supplied without curation.

CDR1 is given as LNHDA and CDR2 as SQIVND, both from the germline V gene (reference sequence). V is cut by 3 bases and J by 7 bases, and the space between the germline ends is 10 bases. Spanning cysteine to phenylalanine, the CDR3 consists of 13 amino acids. Only the CDR3 DNA is retained, 39 bases long and in frame from the first base. The immunoSEQ Assay, a bias-controlled multiplex PCR, was used to amplify TCRbeta CDR3 regions from genomic DNA. From the authors' description of their analysis: Within the assay, amplification of reference gene primers was used to estimate how many nucleated cells each sample contained. To quantify the absolute abundance of each unique TCRbeta CDR3 rearrangement, sequence reads were collapsed and filtered. Productive Simpson clonality was computed per sample as the square root of Simpson's diversity index over productive rearrangements. TCRdb's version of the immuneACCESS table is confined to in-frame rearrangements and falls short of the full clone set. An unresolved V gene accounts for under half of the shortfall where checked; the remainder is of unknown origin. V, J and clone size reflect that table, while D and trimming were determined from the DNA. In all, the sample holds 150,000 to 200,000 clones, and 85% to 90% of those were seen once. Jointly, the top ten make up less than 25% of the sample.

Collaborating institutions collected whole blood in K2EDTA tubes following their own protocols. For TCRbeta analysis, collaborators shipped samples in one of three forms: frozen whole blood, isolated PBMCs, or DNA extracted from either of those sample types. About this clone itself: This clone's antigen is unknown. Within one base of it there is no much larger clone, and no base qualities were kept.

Rearrangement joined TRBV19 to TRBJ1-5; the D gene assignment is ambiguous. The specimen sequenced was peripheral blood. The source of this sequence is a man aged 70-80 years with active or convalescent COVID-19. Here the CDR3 is given as CASSILLAQPQHF. Read as DNA, the sequence is TGTGCCAGTAGTATCTTACTCGCGCAGCCCCAGCATTTT.